This T cell receptor beta chain stems from a study of T cell changes during pregnancy in multiple sclerosis (dated by TCRdb to about 2019). Regarding the study in general: The study looked at changes in the T cell repertoire across pregnancy in women with multiple sclerosis.

The library was produced with the immunoSEQ multiplex PCR assay. As stored in TCRdb, this immuneACCESS dataset retains in-frame rearrangements with V and J assigned. A fraction of the clones does not appear; measured against another copy, unresolved V genes explain less than half of the discrepancy, and the remainder lacks a known reason. In all, the sample holds 100,000 or so clones, and approximately 90% of those were seen once. Under 0.8% of the sample is held by the ten biggest clonotypes. As for this clone: Its antigen is currently not known. Base qualities are not provided; no much larger clone lies one nucleotide away.

The TCR originated in a female donor in good health, enrolled as a control in a pregnancy study. Here the sequenced sample was peripheral blood, taken in the second trimester of pregnancy.

The CDR3 region: CASSVTGRTEAFF. The sequenced DNA is TGTGCCAGCAGCGTGACAGGTCGCACTGAAGCTTTCTTT. The V gene is TRBV9 and the J gene is TRBJ1-1; 6 matching bases give a weak D call of TRBD1. The junction carries 9 bases between V and J, which are trimmed by 2 bases and 4 bases respectively. For CDR1 and CDR2, the germline V gene lists SGDLS and YYNGEE. The CDR3 holds 13 amino acids from the cysteine to the phenylalanine. The kept DNA is CDR3 alone, 39 bases in frame from the first base.